The entry below describes one T cell receptor beta chain. Its target is unknown. Primers included in the PCR were 60 Vbeta and 13 Jbeta primers. In the original workflow: Later reanalysis found approximately 80 million unique TCR beta chains, some 10 million of them shared. Using immunoSEQ multiplex PCR, the repertoire was profiled, and TCRdb retains in-frame clones only, with some absent. That table is the source of V, J and clone size, and D and trimming were worked out from the DNA. The sample yields roughly 190,000 clones, approximately 86% seen once. CDR3 length: 14 amino acids. CDR1 SQVTM and CDR2 ANQGSEA come from the germline V gene. Between the trimmed V and J ends, which lost 4 bases and 0 bases, there was a span of 11 bases. This sample is part of a study of cytomegalovirus exposure and HLA in healthy donors. Study-level background: Sequencing of roughly 180 million T cells in an earlier analysis found more than 100 million unique TCR beta sequences.

Findings and limits, study-wide: As a later analysis revealed, the rate of TCR association differed by HLA locus, with DRB1 most and HLA-C fewest.

This chain joins TRBV29-1 and TRBJ2-3, with D possibly being TRBD2 (5 bases). What was sequenced was PBMCs. The sequence derives from a woman aged 18-29 years in good health and CMV-seronegative. CDR3 DNA: TGCAGCGTTGCATTTGGCGGGAGCACAGATACGCAGTATTTT. Its translation is CSVAFGGSTDTQYF.